A selection of T cell receptor beta chains follows, all from one sample in a study of naive and memory T cell subsets. TCRdb ran MiXCR on the UMI-ligation and nested PCR reads and lists one entry per CDR3 protein. The table includes 10,000 or so distinct CDR3 sequences, roughly 5.7% detected once. Sequenced material: CD4+ TEMRA cells from blood. These receptors originate from a human donor in good health. Both conserved end residues are part of each CDR3. A D gene is named only where the DNA matches it firmly. Some rows have no size entry. The others give once, few or many, or a class for an expanded clone.

16 TRBJ2-6 . TRBV28 many TGTGCCAGCGGCCAAAGGGGGGCTACTGGGGCCAACGTCCTGACTTTC CASGQRGATGANVLTF
15 TRBJ2-3 TRBD2 TRBV7-2 many TGTGCCAGCAGTTCGACTAGCAGCAGCACAGATACGCAGTATTTT CASSSTSSSTDTQYF
13 TRBJ1-2 . TRBV5-1 . TGCGCCAGCAGCTTGGAGATCGGTTATGGCTACACCTTC CASSLEIGYGYTF
15 TRBJ2-1 TRBD2 TRBV7-8 large TGTGCCAGCAGCTTAGTAGCGGGAGGGAGAGGAGAGCAGTTCTTC CASSLVAGGRGEQFF
15 TRBJ1-5 . TRBV19 many TGTGCCAGTAGTGCAAAACAGGGCGGCAATCAGCCCCAGCATTTT CASSAKQGGNQPQHF
15 TRBJ1-6 . TRBV6-2/TRBV6-3 many TGTGCCAGCAGCCCAAGGACAGTTAAGGTTTCACCCCTCCACTTT CASSPRTVKVSPLHF
14 TRBJ2-7 . TRBV5-1 many TGCGCCAGCAGAGCGACTCCGAGCTCCTACGAGCAGTACTTC CASRATPSSYEQYF
14 TRBJ1-4 . TRBV20-1 . TGCAGTGCTAGAGGCGGGACGGAGAATGAAAAACTGTTTTTT CSARGGTENEKLFF
14 TRBJ1-2 TRBD1 TRBV3-1 . TGTGCCAGCAGCCAAGAAGGGACAGGGGGTGGCTACACCTTC CASSQEGTGGGYTF
15 TRBJ2-7 TRBD2 TRBV3-1 many TGTGCCAGCAGCCTTACCGTATTAGCGGGACTCGAGCAGTACTTC CASSLTVLAGLEQYF
13 TRBJ1-2 TRBD1 TRBV7-9 few TGTGCCAGCAGCTTAAAACAGGGGTATGGCTACACCTTC CASSLKQGYGYTF
18 TRBJ2-7 TRBD2 TRBV6-2/TRBV6-3 . TGTGCCAGCACCTCACTAGCGGGGATCGCCGCCTATTCCTACGAGCAGTACTTC CASTSLAGIAAYSYEQYF
17 TRBJ2-3 TRBD1 TRBV3-1 . TGTGCCAGCAGCCAAAGATCGAAGGGGGCGGAGGCAGATACGCAGTATTTT CASSQRSKGAEADTQYF
13 TRBJ2-1 . TRBV7-2 . TGTGCCAGCAGCTTAGTCCGGGCCCCAGGGCAGTTCTTC CASSLVRAPGQFF
14 TRBJ2-3 . TRBV4-1 few TGCGCCAGCAGCCGTAAGTCCGACACAGATACGCAGTATTTT CASSRKSDTDTQYF
13 TRBJ1-1 . TRBV7-2 . TGTGCCAGCTCCCAGGGAACGAACACTGAAGCTTTCTTT CASSQGTNTEAFF
14 TRBJ1-3 . TRBV3-1 many TGTGCCAGCAGCCTTCACACGGAGAGAAACACCATATATTTT CASSLHTERNTIYF
13 TRBJ2-2 . TRBV12-5 many TGTGCTAGTGGCCCTGACTTACCCGGGGAGCTGTTTTTT CASGPDLPGELFF
16 TRBJ1-5 . TRBV24-1 . TGTGCCACCAGTGATCGAGTCGGGGGCCCCAATCAGCCCCAGCATTTT CATSDRVGGPNQPQHF
15 TRBJ1-5 TRBD1 TRBV5-1 many TGCGCCAGCAGCTTGGAAGGGGGCAGCAATCAGCCCCAGCATTTT CASSLEGGSNQPQHF
16 TRBJ2-1 TRBD1 TRBV6-2/TRBV6-3 many TGTGCCAGCAGTCACACCGGGACAGGGAGCTACAATGAGCAGTTCTTC CASSHTGTGSYNEQFF
14 TRBJ2-5 TRBD1 TRBV11-1 few TGTGCCAGCAGCGGGGACAGTCCACAAGAGACCCAGTACTTC CASSGDSPQETQYF
15 TRBJ2-1 . TRBV5-4 . TGTGCCAGCAGCGCCGAAGGACTGTATGACAATGAGCAGTTCTTC CASSAEGLYDNEQFF
11 TRBJ2-7 . TRBV6-2/TRBV6-3 many TGTGCCAGCGGACCCTTCTGGGAGCAGTACTTC CASGPFWEQYF
16 TRBJ2-2 . TRBV24-1 many TGTGCCACCAGTGCGGGGGTAGGACCGAACACCGGGGAGCTGTTTTTT CATSAGVGPNTGELFF
14 TRBJ2-3 . TRBV12-3/TRBV12-4 few TGTGCCAGCAGGCCGGGCCGGGGGACAGATACGCAGTATTTT CASRPGRGTDTQYF
14 TRBJ2-7 . TRBV6-2/TRBV6-3 many TGTGCCAGCAGACGAAGCGGGTCGGGGGACGAGCAGTACTTC CASRRSGSGDEQYF
17 TRBJ2-7 TRBD2 TRBV7-2 many TGTGCCAGCAGCTTAGAATCTAGCGGAATTTTATCCTACGAGCAGTACTTC CASSLESSGILSYEQYF
15 TRBJ2-1 . TRBV18 many TGTGCCAGCTCACCTCGACAGGATTCCTACAATGAGCAGTTCTTC CASSPRQDSYNEQFF
14 TRBJ2-5 . TRBV28 . TGTGCCAGCAGTTTACAGAATATTAGGGAGACCCAGTACTTC CASSLQNIRETQYF
13 TRBJ2-5 . TRBV24-1 many TGTGCCACCTCGTATATAGGGGCGGGGACCCAGTACTTC CATSYIGAGTQYF
18 TRBJ1-1 . TRBV7-2 many TGTGCCAGCAGCTCCACTCCCCCGCTACAGGGAATAAACACTGAAGCTTTCTTT CASSSTPPLQGINTEAFF
15 TRBJ1-5 . TRBV20-1 many TGCAGTGCTAGAGCCAGGACCGTTAGCAATCAGCCCCAGCATTTT CSARARTVSNQPQHF
13 TRBJ1-5 . TRBV2 . TGTGCCAGCAGAGCCGGGACAAATCAGCCCCAGCATTTT CASRAGTNQPQHF